The T cell receptor (beta chain) described here comes from a study of shared clonotypes between healthy human individuals. Study-wide context: The donor pool was made up of a couple of women and three men aged 18 to 49.

Profiled with immunoSEQ multiplex PCR; TCRdb holds only in-frame clones, not every one. The repertoire holds 2 million to 2.5 million clones, with roughly 92% as singletons. Germline V CDR1 and CDR2: SGHAT, FQDESV (reference sequence). V was trimmed by 1 base and J by 6 bases, leaving 7 bases between them. CDR3 length equals 13 residues. Only Caucasian adults living in Nashville, Tennessee served as donors. Input material: naive CD4+ T cells from PBMCs. As to subset: CD45RA+ positively selected. This chain links TRBV11-1 with TRBJ1-5; D is undetermined. This TCR came from a man younger than 35 in good health. Some clones in this sample may be carry-over from other donors' samples. DNA for the CDR3: TGTGCCAGCAGCTTAGAGGTGGGTCAGCCCCAGCATTTT. It is translated as CASSLEVGQPQHF.